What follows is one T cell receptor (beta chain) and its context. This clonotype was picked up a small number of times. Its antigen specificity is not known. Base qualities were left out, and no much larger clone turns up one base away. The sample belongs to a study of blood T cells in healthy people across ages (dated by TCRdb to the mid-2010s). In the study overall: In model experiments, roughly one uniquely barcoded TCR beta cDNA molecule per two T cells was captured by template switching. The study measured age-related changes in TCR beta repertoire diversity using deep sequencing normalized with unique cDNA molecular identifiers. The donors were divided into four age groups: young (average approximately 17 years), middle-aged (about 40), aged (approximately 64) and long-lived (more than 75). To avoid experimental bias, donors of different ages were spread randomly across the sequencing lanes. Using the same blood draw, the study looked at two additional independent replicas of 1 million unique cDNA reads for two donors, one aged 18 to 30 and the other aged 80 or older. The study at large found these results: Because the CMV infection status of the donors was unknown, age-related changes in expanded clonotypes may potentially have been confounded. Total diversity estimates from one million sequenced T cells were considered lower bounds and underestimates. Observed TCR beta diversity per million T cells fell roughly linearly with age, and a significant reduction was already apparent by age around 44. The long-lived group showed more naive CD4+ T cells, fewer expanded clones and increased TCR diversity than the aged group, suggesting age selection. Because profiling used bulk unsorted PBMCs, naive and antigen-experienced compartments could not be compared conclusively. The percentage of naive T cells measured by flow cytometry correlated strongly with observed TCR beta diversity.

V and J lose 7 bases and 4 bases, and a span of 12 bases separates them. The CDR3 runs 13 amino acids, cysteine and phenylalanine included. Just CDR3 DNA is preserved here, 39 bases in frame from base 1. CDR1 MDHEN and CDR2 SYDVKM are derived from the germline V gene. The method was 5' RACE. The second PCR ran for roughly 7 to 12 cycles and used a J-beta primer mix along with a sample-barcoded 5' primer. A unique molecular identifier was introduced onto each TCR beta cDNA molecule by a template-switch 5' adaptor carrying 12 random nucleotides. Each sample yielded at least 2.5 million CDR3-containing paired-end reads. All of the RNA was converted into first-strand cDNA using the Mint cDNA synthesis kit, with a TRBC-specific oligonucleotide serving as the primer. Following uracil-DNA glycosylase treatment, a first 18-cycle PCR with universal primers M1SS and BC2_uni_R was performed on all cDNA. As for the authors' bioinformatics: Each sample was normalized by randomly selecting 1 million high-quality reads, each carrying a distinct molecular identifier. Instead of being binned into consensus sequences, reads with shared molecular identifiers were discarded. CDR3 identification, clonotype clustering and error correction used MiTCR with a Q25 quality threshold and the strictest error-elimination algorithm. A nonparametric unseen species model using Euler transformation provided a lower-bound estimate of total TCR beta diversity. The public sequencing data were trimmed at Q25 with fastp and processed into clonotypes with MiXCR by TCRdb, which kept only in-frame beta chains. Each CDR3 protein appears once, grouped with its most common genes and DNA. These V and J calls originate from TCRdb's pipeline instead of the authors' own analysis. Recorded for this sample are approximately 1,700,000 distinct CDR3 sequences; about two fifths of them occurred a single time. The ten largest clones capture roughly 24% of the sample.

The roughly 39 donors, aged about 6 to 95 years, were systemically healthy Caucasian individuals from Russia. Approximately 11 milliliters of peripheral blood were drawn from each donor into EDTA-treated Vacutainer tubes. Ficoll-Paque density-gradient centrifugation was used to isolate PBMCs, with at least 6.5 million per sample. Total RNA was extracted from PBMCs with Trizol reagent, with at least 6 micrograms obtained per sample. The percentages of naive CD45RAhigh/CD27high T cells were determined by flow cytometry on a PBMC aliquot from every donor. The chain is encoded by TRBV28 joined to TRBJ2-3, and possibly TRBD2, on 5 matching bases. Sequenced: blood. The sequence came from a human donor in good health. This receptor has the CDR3 CASTLASADTQYF. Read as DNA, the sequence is TGTGCCAGCACCCTAGCATCAGCAGATACGCAGTATTTT.